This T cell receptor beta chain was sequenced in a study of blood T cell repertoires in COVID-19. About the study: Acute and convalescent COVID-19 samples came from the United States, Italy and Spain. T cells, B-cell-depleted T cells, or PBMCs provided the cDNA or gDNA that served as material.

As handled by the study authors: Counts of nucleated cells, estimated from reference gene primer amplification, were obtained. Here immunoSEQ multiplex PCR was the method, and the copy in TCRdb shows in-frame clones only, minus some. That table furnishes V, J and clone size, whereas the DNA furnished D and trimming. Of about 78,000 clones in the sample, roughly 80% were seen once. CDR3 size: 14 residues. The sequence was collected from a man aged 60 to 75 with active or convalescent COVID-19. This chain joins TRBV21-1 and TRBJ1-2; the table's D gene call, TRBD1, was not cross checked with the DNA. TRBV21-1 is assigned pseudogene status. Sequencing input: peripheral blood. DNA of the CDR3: TGTGCCAACAACCGGGACAGGGCGAAGGTGGGCTACACCTTC. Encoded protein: CANNRDRAKVGYTF.